The T cell receptor beta chain described here comes from a study of blood T cell repertoires in COVID-19. Overall study: Researchers got acute and convalescent COVID-19 samples from the United States, Italy and Spain. T cells, B-cell-depleted T cells, or PBMCs supplied cDNA or gDNA.

Germline values: CDR1 SGHDN, CDR2 FVKESK. The CDR3 loop spans 13 amino acids. Trimming cost V 4 bases and J 5 bases, with 9 bases left between them. Per the original data handling: Reference gene primer amplification in the assay estimated nucleated cell counts. Here immunoSEQ multiplex PCR was the method, and the copy in TCRdb shows in-frame clones only, minus some. V and J calls plus clone size are reproduced from that table; the DNA served to infer D and trimming. The profile shows roughly 40,000 clones, 80% to 90% of them singletons. Sample: peripheral blood. The V call is TRBV14, the J call TRBJ2-1; the D gene is possibly TRBD2 (5 bases). The clonotype originates from a young man with active or convalescent COVID-19. Written as DNA, the CDR3 is TGTGCCAGCAGCCGGACGAGGGACAATGAGCAGTTCTTC. It specifies CASSRTRDNEQFF.